This entry lists 5 T cell receptor beta chains sequenced from one sample in a study of shared clonotypes between healthy human individuals. Clones were sequenced by immunoSEQ multiplex PCR, and TCRdb holds only the in-frame ones, with some missing. The profile shows hundreds of thousands of clones, about 76% of them singletons. Sequencing used PBMCs. These receptors originate from a woman aged 40 to 50 in good health. Some clones in this sample may be carry-over from other donors' samples.

This chain links TRBV7-9 with TRBJ2-1; D ambiguous. Between the trimmed V and J ends, which lost 1 base and 8 bases, there was a span of 12 bases. The CDR3 totals 14 residues. Germline CDR1 and CDR2: SEHNR and FQNEAQ (reference sequence). The DNA for the CDR3 is TGTGCCAGCAGCTTAGATGGGTTCTTAGATGAGCAGTTCTTC. It is translated as CASSLDGFLDEQFF.

The rearrangement joins TRBV18 to TRBJ1-1, with unresolved D. V was clipped by 5 bases and J by 1 base, with 8 bases between them. Germline V gene sequence: CDR1 KGHSH, CDR2 LQKENI. This CDR3 has 13 residues. CDR3 amino acids: CASSWTENTEAFF. The CDR3 DNA is TGTGCCAGCTCATGGACGGAGAACACTGAAGCTTTCTTT.

The chain combines TRBV7-9 with TRBJ2-7; 8 bases line up with TRBD2. CDR1 is SEHNR, CDR2 FQNEAQ, per germline (reference sequence). The CDR3 runs to 13 residues. The ends lost 3 bases at V and 6 bases at J; junction bases unmatched: 4. The CDR3 DNA sequence: TGTGCCAGCAGCTTTAGTAGCGGGACCGAGCAGTACTTC. Its translation is CASSFSSGTEQYF.

This chain joins TRBV7-3 and TRBJ2-2; TRBD1 or TRBD2 may be the D gene (6 bases each). CDR3 length equals 16 residues. V dropped 1 base and J dropped 3 bases, with 12 bases sitting between them. The germline CDR1 and CDR2 sequences are SGHTA and FQGTGA. The CDR3 sequence: CASSLNPRGDTGELFF. Written as DNA, the CDR3 is TGTGCCAGCAGCTTAAACCCTAGGGGGGACACCGGGGAGCTGTTTTTT.

CDR3 in DNA: TGTGCCAGCTCACCACCCCTTGGCAGCTCCTATAATTCACCCCTCCACTTT. This sequence encodes CASSPPLGSSYNSPLHF. This chain links TRBV18 with TRBJ1-6; D gene ambiguous. This CDR3 region has 17 residues. Germline lookup yields CDR1 KGHSH and CDR2 LQKENI. V shed 0 bases and J shed 0 bases, with 9 bases lying between them. The full variable domain, its missing parts supplied by reference TRBV18 and TRBJ1-6, is NAGVMQNPRHLVRRRGQEARLRCSPMKGHSHVYWYRQLPEEGLKFMVYLQKENIIDESGMPKERFSAEFPKEGPSILRIQQVVRGDSAAYFCASSPPLGSSYNSPLHFGNGTRLTVT.